What follows is one T cell receptor beta chain and its context. This specimen belongs to a study of blood T cell repertoires in COVID-19. Across the study: From the United States, Italy and Spain came samples of acute and convalescent COVID-19. T cells, B-cell-depleted T cells, or PBMCs provided the cDNA or gDNA that served as material.

Clones were read by immunoSEQ multiplex PCR, and TCRdb kept only the in-frame ones, dropping some. Of some 320,000 clones listed, roughly nine tenths are singletons. This TCR derives from a man in his 60s who had recovered from COVID-19. Sequenced sample: PBMCs or T cells enriched from blood (not recorded which).

CDR3 coding DNA: TGCAGCGTCGCTGGGACTAGCGGAGGGAGAAATGAGCAGTTCTTC. Translated: CSVAGTSGGRNEQFF. V and J are TRBV29-1 and TRBJ2-1; 11 nucleotides match TRBD2. The CDR3 contains 15 residues. CDR1 is SQVTM, CDR2 ANQGSEA, per germline. With V trimmed by 6 bases and J by 7 bases, 11 bases remained unmatched.